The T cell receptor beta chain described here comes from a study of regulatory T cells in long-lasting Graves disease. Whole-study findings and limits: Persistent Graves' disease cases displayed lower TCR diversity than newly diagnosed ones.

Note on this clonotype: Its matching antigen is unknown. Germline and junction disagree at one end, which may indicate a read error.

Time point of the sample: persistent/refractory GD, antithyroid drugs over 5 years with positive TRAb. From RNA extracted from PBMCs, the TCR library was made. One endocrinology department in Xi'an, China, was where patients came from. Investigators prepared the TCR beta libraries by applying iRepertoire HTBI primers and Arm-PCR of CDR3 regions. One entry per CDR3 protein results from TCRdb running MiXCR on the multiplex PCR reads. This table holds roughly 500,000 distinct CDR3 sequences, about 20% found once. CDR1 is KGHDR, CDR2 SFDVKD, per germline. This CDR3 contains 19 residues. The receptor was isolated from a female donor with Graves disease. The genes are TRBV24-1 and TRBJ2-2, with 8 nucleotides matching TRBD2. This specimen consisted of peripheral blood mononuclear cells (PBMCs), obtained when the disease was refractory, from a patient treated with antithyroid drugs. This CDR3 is CAASDSSSGSYEFTGELFF. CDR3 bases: TGTGCCGCCAGTGATTCTTCGAGCGGGAGCTATGAATTCACCGGGGAGCTGTTTTTT.